Below, one T cell receptor beta chain is given with its context. The record originates from a study of tumor-infiltrating lymphocytes in oesophageal squamous cell carcinoma. TCRdb reprocessed the PCR reads via MiXCR and lists one record per CDR3 protein. The sample includes 10,000 to 15,000 distinct CDR3 sequences, roughly 46% seen only once; the top ten take about 15%. CDR1 and CDR2 from the germline V gene are SGHVT and SQSDAQ. The CDR3 is 15 amino acids. This TCR was recovered from a male donor with esophageal squamous cell carcinoma. The V gene is TRBV7-4, the J gene TRBJ2-7; 8 nucleotides match TRBD1. The J call is in doubt because the DNA end fits TRBJ1-2 better. The sequenced sample consisted of normal esophageal tissue next to the tumor. The CDR3 nucleotides are TGTGCCAGCAGCTTAGATAGGACAGGGAACTATGGCTACACCTTC. Its protein is CASSLDRTGNYGYTF.